The 13 T cell receptor beta chains below all came from one sample that was sequenced in a study of blood T cell repertoires in COVID-19. Produced via immunoSEQ multiplex PCR; TCRdb's table is partial and in-frame only. The sample holds roughly 320,000 clones; roughly nine tenths are singletons and the top ten take around 4.2%. Sequences were obtained from PBMCs or T cells enriched from blood (not recorded which). The source of these receptors is a woman aged 25 to 39 who had been exposed to COVID-19.

The rearrangement joins TRBV11-3 to TRBJ2-7, with 11 nucleotides matching TRBD1. From germline, CDR1 is SGHNT and CDR2 YENEEA. The J segment lost 3 bases and the V segment lost 7 bases, leaving 20 bases of the junction unmatched. The CDR3 length is 19 residues. The CDR3 DNA sequence: TGTGCCAGCACCAGGACGGGACAGGGGGACTTCAAACTCTGCTACGAGCAGTACTTC. Amino acid sequence: CASTRTGQGDFKLCYEQYF.

The chain has TRBV7-9 and TRBJ2-1, with a tentative D call TRBD1 (6 bases). Trimming stripped 5 bases from V and 10 bases from J, with 12 bases between. The CDR3 is 12 amino acids. The germline V gene has CDR1 SEHNR and CDR2 FQNEAQ (reference sequence). Written as DNA, the CDR3 is TGTGCCAGCAGCCTGGACAGCAAAGAGCAGTTCTTC. Protein sequence: CASSLDSKEQFF.

The V gene is TRBV7-9, the J gene TRBJ2-7; 7 positions match TRBD2. Germline CDR1 is SEHNR and CDR2 is FQNEAQ (reference sequence). The CDR3 runs to 14 residues. Losses at the gene ends were 1 base for V and 2 bases for J; bases not matched to a gene: 2. In nucleotides, the CDR3 is TGTGCCAGCAGCTTAGGCGGGACTACCTACGAGCAGTACTTC. Its protein is CASSLGGTTYEQYF.

V and J are TRBV9 and TRBJ1-3; D call uncertain. This CDR3 region has 16 residues. The germline CDR1 and CDR2 sequences are SGDLS and YYNGEE. Trimming left V 1 base short and J 1 base short, with 12 bases between. As DNA, the CDR3 is TGTGCCAGCAGCGTAACCACGACTTCTTCTGGAAACACCATATATTTT. This gives the protein CASSVTTTSSGNTIYF.

The rearrangement uses TRBV24-1 and TRBJ1-2, with unresolved D. Looked up from germline, CDR1 is KGHDR and CDR2 is SFDVKD. The ends were cut back, 9 bases at V and 3 bases at J, with 13 bases in the middle. The CDR3 loop spans 13 amino acids. The CDR3 DNA reads as TGTGCCACCTCGCCCGGGGTAGACTATGGCTACACCTTC. It translates to CATSPGVDYGYTF.

In this sample, this clone turned up once. The chain couples TRBV6-6 to TRBJ1-1; 9 bases agree with TRBD1. This CDR3 has 15 residues. Germline CDR1 MNHNY, CDR2 SVGAGI (reference sequence). V lost 2 bases to trimming and J lost 4 bases; unmatched junction nucleotides: 5. The CDR3 region has the DNA TGTGCCAGCAGTTACGCCGGGACAGGGCTCACTGAAGCTTTCTTT. It specifies CASSYAGTGLTEAFF.

The chain's CDR3 is CSASVIPGTGDGYTF. The DNA of the CDR3 is TGCAGTGCTAGTGTGATCCCCGGGACAGGGGATGGCTACACCTTC. The chain carries TRBV20-1 and TRBJ1-2, with TRBD1 matching 10 bases. The V segment lost 3 bases and the J segment 6 bases; nucleotides outside the gene matches: 10. CDR3 length: 15 amino acids. Per germline, CDR1 DFQATT and CDR2 SNEGSKA (reference sequence).

V and J are TRBV27 and TRBJ2-1; 9 bases align to TRBD1. The germline gives CDR1 MNHEY, CDR2 SMNVEV (reference sequence). CDR3 size: 13 residues. V shed 8 bases and J 7 bases; nucleotides not matched to a gene: 6. The CDR3 DNA is TGTGCCAGCGGACAGGGGAGTGTAAATGAGCAGTTCTTC. Its translation: CASGQGSVNEQFF.

The chain has TRBV19 and TRBJ1-2, with 7 bases fitting TRBD1. This CDR3 has 13 residues. Losses at the gene ends were 4 bases for V and 5 bases for J; bases not matched to a gene: 4. Germline CDR1 reads LNHDA; CDR2 reads SQIVND (reference sequence). For the CDR3, the DNA is TGTGCCAGTAGTACAGGGGGACAATATGGCTACACCTTC. Translated: CASSTGGQYGYTF.

Here the CDR3 DNA reads TGTGCAAGTCGCTTAGTACGGGGAAGCTCCTATAATTCACCCCTCCACTTT. This codes for CASRLVRGSSYNSPLHF. The rearrangement joins TRBV12-2 to TRBJ1-6. TRBV12-2 counts as a pseudogene. The CDR3 covers 17 residues.

The gene calls are TRBV4-3 and TRBJ2-1; TRBD2 matches at 7 bases. Germline assignment: CDR1 LGHNA and CDR2 YSLEER. The CDR3 spans 20 residues. V shed 0 bases and J 4 bases; nucleotides not matched to a gene: 18. Here the CDR3 DNA reads TGCGCCAGCAGCCAAGATATCCCTCGGGCAAGCGGGGTGTGGTACAATGAGCAGTTCTTC. Residues: CASSQDIPRASGVWYNEQFF.

The genes are TRBV9 and TRBJ1-2; 10 nucleotides align to TRBD1. Trimming took 3 bases from V and 4 from J; bases not matched to a gene: 6. Per germline, CDR1 SGDLS and CDR2 YYNGEE. This CDR3 comprises 15 residues. The CDR3 region has the DNA TGTGCCAGCAGCGCCCGACAGGGGGCTAGCTATGGCTACACCTTC. Translating it yields CASSARQGASYGYTF.

This CDR3 is CASSDPGQGIYGYTF. For the CDR3, the DNA is TGTGCCAGCAGCGACCCGGGACAGGGGATCTATGGCTACACCTTC. The rearrangement joins TRBV9 to TRBJ1-2; 10 nucleotides line up with TRBD1. Germline V gives CDR1 SGDLS, CDR2 YYNGEE. V shed 3 bases and J 4 bases; nucleotides not matched to a gene: 6. The CDR3 length is 15 residues.